Sequencing of this T cell receptor beta chain was carried out in a study of blood T cell repertoires in COVID-19. Study in general: From T cells, B-cell-depleted T cells, or PBMCs came the material, which was cDNA or gDNA.

Libraries were prepared by immunoSEQ multiplex PCR; TCRdb keeps only in-frame clonotypes and omits some of them. The sample lists around 150,000 clones, roughly 91% occurring once. CDR1 and CDR2 (germline): SGDLS, YYNGEE. The V and J ends lost 0 bases and 4 bases respectively, with 10 bases between them. This CDR3 is 14 amino acids long. Material for sequencing was peripheral blood. The TCR sequence derives from a woman aged 50 to 60 with acute or convalescent COVID-19. The V gene is TRBV9, the J gene TRBJ2-5; perhaps TRBD1 as D (6 bases). As DNA, the CDR3 is TGTGCCAGCAGCGTAGAAACAGGGTTAGAGACCCAGTACTTC. Translation: CASSVETGLETQYF.